A single sample gave rise to the 11 T cell receptor beta chains below, sequenced in a study of cytomegalovirus exposure and HLA in healthy donors. The PCR contained 60 Vbeta and 13 Jbeta primers. Profiling relied on immunoSEQ multiplex PCR, and the TCRdb table lists in-frame clones only, not all of them. The sample comprises over 150,000 clones, 70% to 90% of which are singletons, and around 5% rests with the top ten. The source material was PBMCs. These receptors all come from a girl aged 10-17 years in good health and CMV-seropositive.

The rearrangement links TRBV11-1 to TRBJ2-6; D unresolved. Trimming removed 5 bases at V and 2 bases at J, with 13 bases between. Germline CDR1 reads SGHAT; CDR2 reads FQDESV (reference sequence). CDR3 size: 16 residues. The CDR3 here is CASSHETATGANVLTF. CDR3 coding DNA: TGTGCCAGCAGCCATGAGACTGCCACTGGGGCCAACGTCCTGACTTTC.

In this sample, this clone turned up a few times. V usage is TRBV2 and J usage is TRBJ2-1; TRBD2 matches at 13 bases. Germline CDR1 reads SNHLY; CDR2 reads FYNNEI. This CDR3 is 15 amino acids long. V shed 5 bases and J 5 bases; nucleotides not matched to a gene: 3. The CDR3 nucleotides are TGTGCCAGCAGTCGACTAGCGGGGGGACACAATGAGCAGTTCTTC. It translates to CASSRLAGGHNEQFF. Drawing the rest from reference TRBV2 and TRBJ2-1, the complete variable domain is EPEVTQTPSHQVTQMGQEVILRCVPISNHLYFYWYRQILGQKVEFLVSFYNNEISEKSEIFDDQFSVERPDGSNFTLKIRSTKLEDSAMYFCASSRLAGGHNEQFFGPGTRLTVL.

The chain recombines TRBV20-1 with TRBJ1-1; D is ambiguous. The CDR3 covers 11 residues. V was trimmed by 6 bases and J by 7 bases, leaving 12 bases between them. Germline loops: CDR1 DFQATT, CDR2 SNEGSKA (reference sequence). In nucleotides, the CDR3 is TGCAGTGCCAGACGAGGGTTTGAAGCTTTCTTT. Its protein product is CSARRGFEAFF.

This chain connects TRBV5-6 to TRBJ1-2, with TRBD1 as a possible D gene (6 bases). Deletions cut 0 bases from V and 2 bases from J, with 11 bases between. The CDR3 spans 15 residues. CDR1 is SGHDT, CDR2 YYEEEE, per germline. As DNA, the CDR3 is TGTGCCAGCAGCTTGGGGGGGACACGAAACTATGGCTACACCTTC. Its translation is CASSLGGTRNYGYTF.

CDR3 nucleotide sequence: TGTGCCAGCAGTGTCCCCATGACAGGGCTGGGGAACACTGAAGCTTTCTTT. Protein sequence: CASSVPMTGLGNTEAFF. V usage is TRBV6-1 and J usage is TRBJ1-1, with 7 bases matching TRBD1. This CDR3 contains 17 residues. Germline CDR1 reads MNHNS; CDR2 reads SASEGT. Trimming cost V 4 bases and J 1 base; bases outside gene matches: 12.

The chain combines TRBV10-2 with TRBJ2-7; 11 bases align to TRBD2. With 5 bases clipped from V and 1 base from J, the junction kept 10 bases outside the gene matches. CDR1 WSHSY and CDR2 SAAADI come from the germline V gene. CDR3 length: 17 residues. CDR3 amino acids: CASSLSGGAGGSYEQYF. In nucleotides, the CDR3 is TGCGCCAGCAGTCTTAGCGGGGGGGCAGGAGGTTCCTACGAGCAGTACTTC.

V and J are TRBV5-4 and TRBJ2-5; D possibly corresponds to TRBD1 (5 bases). TRBJ2-7 matches the DNA end more closely, so the J call is doubtful. CDR1 is SGHNT, CDR2 YYREEE, per germline (reference sequence). The CDR3 extends over 15 amino acids. The CDR3 sequence: CASSSPRQGAYEQYF. CDR3 sequence (DNA): TGTGCCAGCAGCTCCCCCCGACAAGGGGCCTACGAGCAGTACTTC.

This chain joins TRBV6-6 and TRBJ1-2, with D possibly matching TRBD1 (5 bases). CDR1 is MNHNY and CDR2 is SVGAGI in the germline V gene (reference sequence). V lost 0 bases, J lost 6 bases, and 17 bases lay in between. The CDR3 consists of 16 residues. Here the CDR3 DNA reads TGTGCCAGCAGTTACTCGGGGGGAACTGTCGGGGATGGCTACACCTTC. This gives the protein CASSYSGGTVGDGYTF.

As for this clone: Sequence at one end of the junction differs from germline and may be a read error. The chain combines TRBV7-7 with TRBJ2-5; D remains ambiguous. The CDR3 runs 15 residues. Germline assignment: CDR1 SSHAT and CDR2 FNYEAQ (reference sequence). The CDR3 coding sequence is TGTGCTAGCAGCTCTACGTCACTTTTACAAGAGACCCAGTACTTC. This gives the protein CASSSTSLLQETQYF.

This chain joins TRBV27 and TRBJ2-1, with 12 bases fitting TRBD1. The CDR3 covers 16 residues. V shed 3 bases and J 6 bases; nucleotides not matched to a gene: 6. The germline V gene has CDR1 MNHEY and CDR2 SMNVEV (reference sequence). The CDR3, as DNA: TGTGCCAGCAGTTTGACGGGACAGGGGGCTAGCAATGAGCAGTTCTTC. Protein: CASSLTGQGASNEQFF.

The J gene is TRBJ2-7, the V gene TRBV6-1, with TRBD1 identical over 7 bases. J gave up 3 bases and V 4 bases, and 6 bases lay outside the gene matches. The CDR3 length is 14 residues. Germline lookup yields CDR1 MNHNS and CDR2 SASEGT. The chain's CDR3 is CASSARDSLYEQYF. Written as DNA, the CDR3 is TGTGCCAGCAGTGCCAGGGACAGCCTCTACGAGCAGTACTTC.